A few counts support the clone carrying this T cell receptor beta chain. No antigen is known for it. Each CDR3 protein gets one entry after TCRdb re-called the reads with MiXCR. There are a few hundred thousand distinct CDR3 sequences in the sample; roughly 25% occur only once, and roughly 15% lies in the top ten. The data originate from a study of T cell repertoires in cytomegalovirus infection. Study overall: Peptides in the study included HLA-C-restricted and HLA-B-restricted CMV epitopes. TCR beta signatures that were public indicated CMV infection and matching HLA type.

Per the germline V gene, CDR1 is SGHRS and CDR2 is YFSETQ. V was shortened by 2 bases and J by 4 bases, with 12 bases between the two germline ends. This CDR3 region has 14 residues. Study-level findings and limits: Identification of carriers of CMV plus the relevant HLA was achieved through cumulative public TCR beta family frequency. HLA-C-restricted TCR beta clonotypes specific for CMV led the ex vivo response.

V gene TRBV5-1 combines with J gene TRBJ1-1; D is undetermined. Here the sequenced sample was cultured PBMCs, taken from culture after CMV antigen stimulation. The receptor was derived from a human donor in good health (CMV status not recorded). Some clones in this sample may be carry-over from other donors' samples. This chain's CDR3 is CASSLFGKGTEAFF. The CDR3 nucleotides are TGCGCCAGCAGCTTATTCGGTAAGGGCACTGAAGCTTTCTTT.